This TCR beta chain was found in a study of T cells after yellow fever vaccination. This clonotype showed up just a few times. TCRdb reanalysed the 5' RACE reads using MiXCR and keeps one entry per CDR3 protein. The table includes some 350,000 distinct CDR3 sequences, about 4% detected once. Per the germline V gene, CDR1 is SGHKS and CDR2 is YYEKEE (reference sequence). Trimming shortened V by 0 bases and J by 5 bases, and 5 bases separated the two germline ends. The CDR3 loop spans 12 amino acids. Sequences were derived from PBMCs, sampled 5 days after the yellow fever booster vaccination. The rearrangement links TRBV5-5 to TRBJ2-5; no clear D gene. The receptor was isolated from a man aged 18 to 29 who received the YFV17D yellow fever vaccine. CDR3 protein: CASSLDWETQYF. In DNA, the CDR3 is TGTGCCAGCAGCTTGGATTGGGAGACCCAGTACTTC.